A selection of T cell receptor beta chains follows, all from one sample in a study of blood T cell repertoires in COVID-19. Method: immunoSEQ multiplex PCR; TCRdb's copy keeps in-frame clones and lacks some. The sample contains around 220,000 clones, 82% of which appear only once. The sequenced sample was peripheral blood. These receptors were obtained from a woman over 75 with active or convalescent COVID-19. Each CDR3 is given with its conserved first and last residue. D genes are given only for firm matches. Rows may omit the clone size; those that give it use once, few, many or a size class.

NA,TRBV5-6,TRBJ1-5,NA,TGTGCCAGCAGCCGGGTGGGTAACCAGCCCCAGCATTTT,CASSRVGNQPQHF
once,TRBV7-8,TRBJ2-2,NA,TGTGCCAGCAGCTTAATGGGAGCGGATAACACCGGGGAGCTGTTTTTT,CASSLMGADNTGELFF
NA,TRBV27,TRBJ2-1,TRBD2,TGTGCCAGCAGTGGGATCGGGAGCGGGGGGGCCATGAAGCAGTTCTTC,CASSGIGSGGAMKQFF
NA,TRBV6-5,TRBJ2-7,TRBD1,TGTGCCAGCACTGGGACAGCCGCCTACGAGCAGTACTTC,CASTGTAAYEQYF
NA,TRBV6-5,TRBJ2-7,TRBD1,TGTGCCAGCAGGACGGACAGGGCTCGCTCCTACGAGCAGTACTTC,CASRTDRARSYEQYF
NA,TRBV19,TRBJ1-1,NA,TGTGCCAGTAGTGTGCAGGGGACCACGAACACTGAAGCTTTCTTT,CASSVQGTTNTEAFF
NA,TRBV28,TRBJ1-5,NA,TGTGCCTATGCGTCTGCTAGCAATCAGCCCCAGCATTTT,CAYASASNQPQHF
few,TRBV29-1,TRBJ2-7,NA,TGCAGATACACCGAGGGAGGCGAGCAGTACTTC,CRYTEGGEQYF
NA,TRBV9,TRBJ2-7,NA,TGTGCCAGCAGCGTAGTCTCCCAGGCCGGCTCCTACGAGCAGTACTTC,CASSVVSQAGSYEQYF
NA,TRBV5-6,TRBJ1-3,NA,TGTGCCAGCAGCTTCGGGACATCCGGTGGAAACACCATATATTTT,CASSFGTSGGNTIYF
NA,TRBV7-2,TRBJ2-3,NA,TGTGCCAGCAGCTTAGCCCCAGGCTCCACAGATACGCAGTATTTT,CASSLAPGSTDTQYF
NA,TRBV6-4,TRBJ2-7,TRBD1,TGTGCCAGCAGTGACCGCGGGACAGGGAGAATTTTGCTGGTCTACGAGCAGTACTTC,CASSDRGTGRILLVYEQYF
once,TRBV13,TRBJ2-7,TRBD1,TGTGCCAGCAGCCCTAGAAAACCGCCGGGACAGGGGGCTCCTAGTTACGAGCAGTACTTC,CASSPRKPPGQGAPSYEQYF
NA,TRBV20-1,TRBJ2-1,NA,TGCAGTGCTGATGATGGACAAGAGCAGTTCTTC,CSADDGQEQFF
NA,TRBV10-1,TRBJ2-3,NA,TGCGCCAGTATCAGCACAGATACGCAGTATTTT,CASISTDTQYF
NA,TRBV2,TRBJ2-3,NA,TGTGCCAGCAGCGTCCTCACAGATACGCAGTATTTT,CASSVLTDTQYF
NA,TRBV11-2,TRBJ2-7,NA,TGTGCCAGCAGCTTAGCACTCTATACGTCCTACGAGCAGTACTTC,CASSLALYTSYEQYF
NA,TRBV29-1,TRBJ2-5,TRBD1,TGCAGCGTTATGACAGGGGAAGAGACCCAGTACTTC,CSVMTGEETQYF
NA,TRBV5-1,TRBJ2-1,NA,TGCGCCAGCAGCTTGTTAACAGAAACAGAGCAGTTCTTC,CASSLLTETEQFF
NA,TRBV7-2,TRBJ2-6,NA,TGTGCCAGCAGCTTAGTGCTCGGCGTCCTGACTTTC,CASSLVLGVLTF
once,TRBV30,TRBJ1-6,NA,TGTGCCTGGAGCGGGGTGCTTCGTTCACCCCTCCACTTT,CAWSGVLRSPLHF
NA,TRBV28,TRBJ2-5,NA,TGTGCCAGCAGACTGTCCGGGGGGCAGGGGACCCAGTACTTC,CASRLSGGQGTQYF
NA,TRBV3-1/TRBV3-2,TRBJ1-3,TRBD1,TGTGCCAGCCACGACAGGGGCACTGGAAACACCATATATTTT,CASHDRGTGNTIYF
few,TRBV2,TRBJ2-1,NA,TGTGCCAGCCTCCGGTTTGTGGGGGGGGCGGGTGAGCAGTTCTTC,CASLRFVGGAGEQFF
NA,TRBV20-1,TRBJ2-7,TRBD2,TGCAGTGCTAGTCGGCGGGAGGGGACCTACGAGCAGTACTTC,CSASRREGTYEQYF
NA,TRBV10-1,TRBJ2-5,NA,TGCGCCAGCAGTGGAGGGGTAACGGGAGTCCAAGAGACCCAGTACTTC,CASSGGVTGVQETQYF
NA,TRBV6-1,TRBJ1-3,NA,TGTGCCAGCAGTGAAATTGGCAACTCTGGAAACACCATATATTTT,CASSEIGNSGNTIYF
NA,TRBV21-1,TRBJ1-5,NA,TGTGCCAGCAGAACGGACAGGGGCAATCAGCCCCAGCATTTT,CASRTDRGNQPQHF
once,TRBV6-5,TRBJ2-2,NA,TGTGCCAGCAGGACTACAGGGACATCCGGGGAGCTGTTTTTT,CASRTTGTSGELFF
once,TRBV27,TRBJ1-1,NA,TGTGCCAGCAAATTCAGGGAGGGGAACACTGAAGCTTTCTTT,CASKFREGNTEAFF
NA,TRBV20-1,TRBJ1-1,NA,TGCAGTGCTGGTCCGACGGGTGAAGCTTTCTTT,CSAGPTGEAFF
NA,TRBV3-1/TRBV3-2,TRBJ2-3,NA,TGTGCCAGCAGCGGCAGGGGCACAGATACGCAGTATTTT,CASSGRGTDTQYF
NA,TRBV20-1,TRBJ2-7,NA,TGCAGTGCTAGTATTAGGCGGATCTCCTACGAGCAGTACTTC,CSASIRRISYEQYF
NA,TRBV2,TRBJ2-2,TRBD2,TGTGCCAGCAGGATCAGGACTAGCTCCGGGGAGCTGTTTTTT,CASRIRTSSGELFF
NA,TRBV19,TRBJ2-3,NA,TGTGCCAGTAGTGTTTGGCAGGGGAACACAGATACGCAGTATTTT,CASSVWQGNTDTQYF
once,TRBV5-1,TRBJ1-2,NA,TGCGCCAGCAGCTTGGGACAGCCGGCCCAGAATGGCTACACCTTC,CASSLGQPAQNGYTF
NA,TRBV27,TRBJ1-1,NA,TGTGCCAGCAGTTTATTGGCCGGGATCGCCACTGAAGCTTTCTTT,CASSLLAGIATEAFF
NA,TRBV3-1/TRBV3-2,TRBJ2-7,TRBD1,TGTGCCAGCAGCCAAGGTCCAACTACAGGGGCCTACGAGCAGTACTTC,CASSQGPTTGAYEQYF
NA,TRBV28,TRBJ1-1,TRBD1,TGTGCCAGCAGCAAACCGGGACAGGGGTCCACTGAAGCTTTCTTT,CASSKPGQGSTEAFF
few,TRBV7-7,TRBJ2-2,NA,TGTGCTAGCAGCTTGGGCAGGCCAGGATGGAACACCGGGGAGCTGTTTTTT,CASSLGRPGWNTGELFF
NA,TRBV20-1,TRBJ1-5,NA,TGCAGTGCTAGTGGGAGCCCCAATCAGCCCCAGCATTTT,CSASGSPNQPQHF
NA,TRBV25-1,TRBJ2-7,NA,TGTGCCAGCAGTGACAGGGTACACTACGAGCAGTACTTC,CASSDRVHYEQYF
NA,TRBV12-3/TRBV12-4,TRBJ1-1,TRBD1,TGTGCCAGCAGCAGGGACAGCGGCACTGAAGCTTTCTTT,CASSRDSGTEAFF
NA,TRBV4-1,TRBJ2-7,TRBD2,TGCGCCAGCAGCCAAGATGGTGGAGGGAGGGAGGGATACGAGCAGTACTTC,CASSQDGGGREGYEQYF
few,TRBV29-1,TRBJ1-2,NA,TGCAGCGTGGGCAGGTCCTCGACTTCTCTGGAGGACTATGGCTACACCTTC,CSVGRSSTSLEDYGYTF
NA,TRBV10-2,TRBJ1-2,NA,TGCGCCAGCAGTGAGTCTTCTTCTCCAGCGGGCTATGGCTACACCTTC,CASSESSSPAGYGYTF
NA,TRBV19,TRBJ1-1,NA,TGTGCCAGTAGTATAGTATCGGGGGTGACTGAAGCTTTCTTT,CASSIVSGVTEAFF
NA,TRBV18,TRBJ1-2,NA,TGTGCCAGCTCACCACGGGCCCCCCCGGATGGCTACACCTTC,CASSPRAPPDGYTF
NA,TRBV19,TRBJ2-5,NA,TGTGCCAGTAGTATGAATTTCAGGGGTGGAGAGACCCAGTACTTC,CASSMNFRGGETQYF
NA,TRBV20-1,TRBJ1-5,TRBD1,TGCAGTGCTAGTGACAGGGGTCACGGGGCCCAGCATTTT,CSASDRGHGAQHF
NA,TRBV28,TRBJ1-2,TRBD1,TGTGCCAGCAGTTCCGGAGCCGACAGGGTTGGTGGCTACACCTTC,CASSSGADRVGGYTF
few,TRBV20-1,TRBJ1-5,NA,TGCAGTGCCGGGACGGAGGGCACCCAGCATTTT,CSAGTEGTQHF
NA,TRBV19,TRBJ2-4,TRBD2,TGTGCCAGTAGTATAGACCCTAGCGGGGGGTCTAACATTCAGTACTTC,CASSIDPSGGSNIQYF
NA,TRBV15,TRBJ1-6,NA,TGTGCCACCAGCAGAGATCAACTGAGCTCCTATAATTCACCCCTCCACTTT,CATSRDQLSSYNSPLHF
NA,TRBV7-8,TRBJ2-1,NA,TGTGCCAGCAAGGCTCAGGGCATGGAGGGGCACGAGCAGTTCTTC,CASKAQGMEGHEQFF
once,TRBV5-1,TRBJ2-1,TRBD1,TGCGCCAGCAGCTTGGGGGACAGGGGGCCCTACAATGAGCAGTTCTTC,CASSLGDRGPYNEQFF
NA,TRBV7-8,TRBJ2-5,TRBD2,TGTGCCAGCAGCTTAATGGGGGGGAGCAGCCAAGAGACCCAGTACTTC,CASSLMGGSSQETQYF